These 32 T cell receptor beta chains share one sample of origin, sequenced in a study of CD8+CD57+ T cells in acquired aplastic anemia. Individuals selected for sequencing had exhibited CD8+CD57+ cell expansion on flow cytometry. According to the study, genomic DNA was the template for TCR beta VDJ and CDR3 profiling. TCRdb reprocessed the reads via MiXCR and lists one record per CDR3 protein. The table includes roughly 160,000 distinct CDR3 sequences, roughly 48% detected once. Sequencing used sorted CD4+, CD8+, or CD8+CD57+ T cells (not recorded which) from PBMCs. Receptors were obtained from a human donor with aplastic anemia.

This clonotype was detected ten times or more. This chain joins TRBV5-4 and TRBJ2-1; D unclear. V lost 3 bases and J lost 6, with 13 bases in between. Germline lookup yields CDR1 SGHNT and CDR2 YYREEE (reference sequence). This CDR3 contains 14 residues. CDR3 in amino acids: CASSSGGQSNEQFF. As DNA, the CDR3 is TGTGCCAGCAGCTCCGGCGGCCAGAGCAATGAGCAGTTCTTC.

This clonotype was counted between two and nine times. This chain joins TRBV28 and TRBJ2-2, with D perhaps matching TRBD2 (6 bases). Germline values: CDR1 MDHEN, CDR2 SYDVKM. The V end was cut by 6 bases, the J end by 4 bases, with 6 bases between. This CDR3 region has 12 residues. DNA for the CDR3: TGTGCCAGCAGCGGGAGCACCGGGGAGCTGTTTTTT. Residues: CASSGSTGELFF.

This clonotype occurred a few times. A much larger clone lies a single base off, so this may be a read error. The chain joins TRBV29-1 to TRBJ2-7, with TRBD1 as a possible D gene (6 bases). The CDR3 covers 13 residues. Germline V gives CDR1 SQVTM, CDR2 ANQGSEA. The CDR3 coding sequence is TGCAGCGCTTTGGACAGTGCCTCCTACGAGAAGTACTTC. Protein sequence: CSALDSASYEKYF.

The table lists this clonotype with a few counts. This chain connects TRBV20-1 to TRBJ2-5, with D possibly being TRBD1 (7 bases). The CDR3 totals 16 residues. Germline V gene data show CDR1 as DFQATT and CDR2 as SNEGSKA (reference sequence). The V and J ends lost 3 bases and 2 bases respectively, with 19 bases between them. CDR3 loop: CSASRGASLLQETQYF. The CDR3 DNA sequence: TGCAGTGCTAGCAGGGGGGCCTCCCTCTTACAAGAGACCCAGTACTTC.

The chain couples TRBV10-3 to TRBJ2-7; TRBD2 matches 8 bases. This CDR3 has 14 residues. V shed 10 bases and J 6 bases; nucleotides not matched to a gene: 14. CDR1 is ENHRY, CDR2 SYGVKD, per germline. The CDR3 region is CATHESGSGTEQYF. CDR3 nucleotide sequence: TGTGCCACACATGAGTCGGGTAGCGGGACCGAGCAGTACTTC.

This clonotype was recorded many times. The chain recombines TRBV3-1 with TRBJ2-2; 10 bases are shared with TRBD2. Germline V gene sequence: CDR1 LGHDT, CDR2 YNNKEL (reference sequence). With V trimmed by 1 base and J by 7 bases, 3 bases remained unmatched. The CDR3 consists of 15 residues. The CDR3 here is CASSQGLAGVGELFF. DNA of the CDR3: TGTGCCAGCAGCCAAGGGCTAGCGGGAGTCGGGGAGCTGTTTTTT.

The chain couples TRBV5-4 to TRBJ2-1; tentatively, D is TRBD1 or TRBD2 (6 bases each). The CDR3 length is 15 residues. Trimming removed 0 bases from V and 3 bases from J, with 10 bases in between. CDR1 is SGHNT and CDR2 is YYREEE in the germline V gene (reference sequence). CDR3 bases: TGTGCCAGCAGCTTGGGACAGGAGGGCTACAATGAGCAGTTCTTC. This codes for CASSLGQEGYNEQFF.

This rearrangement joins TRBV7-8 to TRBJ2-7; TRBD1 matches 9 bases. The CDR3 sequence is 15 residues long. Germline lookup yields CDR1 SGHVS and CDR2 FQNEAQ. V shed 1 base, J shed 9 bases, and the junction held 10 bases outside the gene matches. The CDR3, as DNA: TGTGCCAGCAGCTTAGTTGTACAGGGGGCCTTAAGGCAGTACTTC. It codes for CASSLVVQGALRQYF.

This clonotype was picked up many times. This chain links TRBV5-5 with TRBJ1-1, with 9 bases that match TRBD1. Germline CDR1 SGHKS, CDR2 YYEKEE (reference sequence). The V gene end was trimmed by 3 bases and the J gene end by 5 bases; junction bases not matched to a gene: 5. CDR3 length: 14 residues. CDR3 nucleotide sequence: TGTGCCAGCAGCTACGGACAGGGGAGGACTGAAGCTTTCTTT. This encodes CASSYGQGRTEAFF.

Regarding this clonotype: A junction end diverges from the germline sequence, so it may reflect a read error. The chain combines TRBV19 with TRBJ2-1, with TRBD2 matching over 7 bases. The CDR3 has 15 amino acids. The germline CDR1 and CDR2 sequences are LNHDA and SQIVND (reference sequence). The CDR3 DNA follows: TGTGCCAGTAGTAACATAGCGGGTTTCTACAGTGAGCAGTTCTTC. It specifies CASSNIAGFYSEQFF.

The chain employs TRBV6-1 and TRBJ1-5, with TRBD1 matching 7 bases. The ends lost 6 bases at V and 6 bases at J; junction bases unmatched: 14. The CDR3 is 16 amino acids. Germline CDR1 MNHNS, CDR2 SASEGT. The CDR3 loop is CASRSGAGGLAQPQHF. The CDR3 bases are TGTGCCAGCAGGAGCGGCGCAGGGGGACTCGCTCAGCCCCAGCATTTT.

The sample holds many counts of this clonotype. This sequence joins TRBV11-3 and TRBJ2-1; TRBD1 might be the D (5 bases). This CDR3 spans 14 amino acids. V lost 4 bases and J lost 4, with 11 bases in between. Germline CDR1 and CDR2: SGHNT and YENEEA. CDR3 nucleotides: TGTGCCAGCAGCTATGACAGATATTACAATGAGCAGTTCTTC. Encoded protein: CASSYDRYYNEQFF.

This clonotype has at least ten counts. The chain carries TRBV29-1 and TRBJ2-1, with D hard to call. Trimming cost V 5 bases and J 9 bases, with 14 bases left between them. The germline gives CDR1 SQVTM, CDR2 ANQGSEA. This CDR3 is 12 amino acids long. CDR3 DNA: TGCAGCGTTACCAGCCGAGAGGCTGAGCAGTTCTTC. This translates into CSVTSREAEQFF.

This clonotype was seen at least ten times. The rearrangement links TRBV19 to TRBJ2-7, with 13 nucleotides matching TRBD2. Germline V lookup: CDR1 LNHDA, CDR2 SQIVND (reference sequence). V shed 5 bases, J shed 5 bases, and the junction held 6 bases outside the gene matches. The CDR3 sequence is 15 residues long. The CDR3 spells CASSSLAGGDNEQYF. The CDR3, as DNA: TGTGCCAGTAGTTCACTAGCGGGAGGGGACAACGAGCAGTACTTC.

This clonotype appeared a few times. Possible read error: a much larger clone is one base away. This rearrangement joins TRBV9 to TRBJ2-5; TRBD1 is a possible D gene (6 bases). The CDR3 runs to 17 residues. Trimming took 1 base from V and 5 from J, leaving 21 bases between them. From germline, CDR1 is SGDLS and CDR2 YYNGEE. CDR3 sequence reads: CASSVSGGRGAQETQYF. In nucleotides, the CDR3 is TGTGCCAGCAGCGTAAGTGGTGGCAGGGGTGCTCAGGAGACCCAGTACTTC.

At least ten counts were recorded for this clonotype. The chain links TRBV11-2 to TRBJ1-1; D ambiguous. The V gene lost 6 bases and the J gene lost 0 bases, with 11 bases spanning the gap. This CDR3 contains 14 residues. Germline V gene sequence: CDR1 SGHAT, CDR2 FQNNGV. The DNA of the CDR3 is TGTGCCAGCAGTCCGACCGACCTGAACACTGAAGCTTTCTTT. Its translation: CASSPTDLNTEAFF.

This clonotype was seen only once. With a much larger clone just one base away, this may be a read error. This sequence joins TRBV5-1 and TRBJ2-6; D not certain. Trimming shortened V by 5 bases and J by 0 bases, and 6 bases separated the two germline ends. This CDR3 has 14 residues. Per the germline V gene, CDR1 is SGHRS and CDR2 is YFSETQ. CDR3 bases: TGCGCCAGCAGAACCAACTCTGGGGCCAACGTCCTGACTTTC. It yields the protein CASRTNSGANVLTF.

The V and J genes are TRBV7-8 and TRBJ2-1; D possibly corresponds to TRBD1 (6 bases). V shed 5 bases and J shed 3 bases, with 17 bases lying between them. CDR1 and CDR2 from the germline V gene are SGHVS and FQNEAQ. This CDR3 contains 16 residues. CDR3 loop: CASSQGPGRDYNEQFF. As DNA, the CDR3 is TGTGCCAGCAGCCAGGGGCCGGGCCGAGACTACAATGAGCAGTTCTTC.

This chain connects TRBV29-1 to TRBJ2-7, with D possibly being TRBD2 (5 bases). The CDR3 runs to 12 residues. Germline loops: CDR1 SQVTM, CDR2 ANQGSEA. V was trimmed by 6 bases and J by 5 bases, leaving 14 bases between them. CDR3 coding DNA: TGCAGCGTGGAGGACGGGGTCCACGAGCAGTACTTC. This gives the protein CSVEDGVHEQYF.

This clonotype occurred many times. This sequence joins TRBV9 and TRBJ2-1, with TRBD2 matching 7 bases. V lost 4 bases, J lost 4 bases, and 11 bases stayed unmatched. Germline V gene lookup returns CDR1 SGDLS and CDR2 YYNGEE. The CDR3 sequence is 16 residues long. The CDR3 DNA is TGTGCCAGCAGCTACACTAGCGCAGCTACTTACAATGAGCAGTTCTTC. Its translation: CASSYTSAATYNEQFF.

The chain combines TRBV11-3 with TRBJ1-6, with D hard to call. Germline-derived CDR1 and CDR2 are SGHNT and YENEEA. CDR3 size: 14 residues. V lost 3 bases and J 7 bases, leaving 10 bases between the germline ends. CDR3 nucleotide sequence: TGTGCCAGCAGCTTGGGAGTGGTGAATTCACCCCTCCACTTT. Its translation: CASSLGVVNSPLHF.

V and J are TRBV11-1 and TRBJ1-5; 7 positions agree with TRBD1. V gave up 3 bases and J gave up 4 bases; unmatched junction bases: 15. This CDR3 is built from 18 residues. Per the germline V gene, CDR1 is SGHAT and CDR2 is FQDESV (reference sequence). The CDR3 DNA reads TGTGCCAGCAGCTTTGGCCCCAGCCCCCAGGGGGGAAATCAGCCCCAGCATTTT. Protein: CASSFGPSPQGGNQPQHF.

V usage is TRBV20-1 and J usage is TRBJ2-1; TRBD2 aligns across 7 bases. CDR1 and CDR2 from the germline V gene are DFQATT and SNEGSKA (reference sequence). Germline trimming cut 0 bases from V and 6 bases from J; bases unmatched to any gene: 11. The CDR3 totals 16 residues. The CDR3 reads CSARDARAGDRNEQFF. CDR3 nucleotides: TGCAGTGCTAGAGATGCTCGGGCGGGAGACCGCAATGAGCAGTTCTTC.

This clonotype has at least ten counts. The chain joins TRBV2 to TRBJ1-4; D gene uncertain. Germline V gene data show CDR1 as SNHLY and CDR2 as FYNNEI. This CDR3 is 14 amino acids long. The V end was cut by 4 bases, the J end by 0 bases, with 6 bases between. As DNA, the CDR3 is TGTGCCAGCAGTGCCTTTACAACTAATGAAAAACTGTTTTTT. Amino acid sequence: CASSAFTTNEKLFF.

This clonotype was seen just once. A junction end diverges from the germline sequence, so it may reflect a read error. The CDR3 nucleotides read TGTGCCAGCAATTTATGGACTGTGGGGAGGAATGGCTACACCTTC. Its translation: CASNLWTVGRNGYTF. The gene calls are TRBV28 and TRBJ1-2, with D unclear. The CDR3 has 15 amino acids. CDR1 is MDHEN and CDR2 is SYDVKM in the germline V gene.

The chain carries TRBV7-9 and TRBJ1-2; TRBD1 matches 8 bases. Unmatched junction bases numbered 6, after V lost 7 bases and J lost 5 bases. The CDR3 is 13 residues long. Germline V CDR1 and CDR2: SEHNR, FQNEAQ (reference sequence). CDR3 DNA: TGTGCCAGCACCCAGGGGGCACGGTATGGCTACACCTTC. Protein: CASTQGARYGYTF.

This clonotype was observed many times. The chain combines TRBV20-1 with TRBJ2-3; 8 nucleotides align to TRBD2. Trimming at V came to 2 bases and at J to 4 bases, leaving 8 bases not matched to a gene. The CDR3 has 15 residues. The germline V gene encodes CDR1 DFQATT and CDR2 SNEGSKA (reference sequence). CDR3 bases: TGCAGTGCTAGACCCCTCGGGGGGGTTCCAGATACGCAGTATTTT. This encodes CSARPLGGVPDTQYF.

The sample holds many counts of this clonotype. This chain's CDR3 is CASPGWRAQETQYF. The DNA of the CDR3 is TGTGCCAGCCCCGGGTGGCGGGCCCAAGAGACCCAGTACTTC. The chain recombines TRBV2 with TRBJ2-5; D is perhaps TRBD2 (5 bases). The germline V and J ends were trimmed by 8 bases and 1 base, with 14 bases remaining between them. The CDR3 covers 14 residues. CDR1 and CDR2 (germline): SNHLY, FYNNEI.

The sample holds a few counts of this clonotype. This CDR3 reads CATRRADGYTF. CDR3 nucleotides: TGTGCCACCCGAAGGGCGGATGGCTACACCTTC. The chain employs TRBV6-1 and TRBJ1-2; no definite D call. V was clipped by 10 bases and J by 6 bases, with 12 bases between them. Germline-derived CDR1 and CDR2 are MNHNS and SASEGT. The CDR3 has 11 amino acids.

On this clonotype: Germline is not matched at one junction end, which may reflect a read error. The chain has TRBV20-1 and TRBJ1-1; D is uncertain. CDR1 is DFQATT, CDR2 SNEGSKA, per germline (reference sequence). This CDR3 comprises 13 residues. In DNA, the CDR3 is TGCAGTGCTCTAGAGGATCAGAACACTGAAGTTTTCTTT. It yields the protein CSALEDQNTEVFF.

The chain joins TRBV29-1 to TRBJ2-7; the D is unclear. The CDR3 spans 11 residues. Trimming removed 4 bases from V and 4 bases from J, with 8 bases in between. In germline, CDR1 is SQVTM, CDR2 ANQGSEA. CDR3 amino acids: CSVVYTYEQYF. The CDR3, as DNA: TGCAGCGTTGTATATACATACGAGCAGTACTTC.

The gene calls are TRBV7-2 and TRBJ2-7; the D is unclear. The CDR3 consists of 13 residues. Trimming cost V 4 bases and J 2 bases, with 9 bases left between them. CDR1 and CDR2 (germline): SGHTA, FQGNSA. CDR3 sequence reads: CASSWQMTYEQYF. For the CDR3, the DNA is TGTGCCAGCAGCTGGCAGATGACCTACGAGCAGTACTTC.